These 5 T cell receptor beta chains share one sample of origin, sequenced in a study of cytomegalovirus exposure and HLA in healthy donors. Both 60 Vbeta primers and 13 Jbeta primers went into the PCR. The protocol was immunoSEQ multiplex PCR, while the TCRdb copy is restricted to in-frame clones and leaves out a portion. The table records some 120,000 clones, 80% of them present only once. The sample was PBMCs. These TCRs come from a man in his forties or fifties in good health and CMV-seronegative.

The V gene is TRBV18, the J gene TRBJ2-7, with 8 positions matching TRBD1. Trimming at V came to 5 bases and at J to 4 bases, leaving 10 bases not matched to a gene. The germline V gene has CDR1 KGHSH and CDR2 LQKENI. The length of the CDR3 is 15 residues. The CDR3 nucleotides read TGTGCCAGCTCATCGACCGGGACAGGAGGTTACGAGCAGTACTTC. Protein sequence: CASSSTGTGGYEQYF.

This clone was picked up one time. The chain recombines TRBV2 with TRBJ1-3; maybe TRBD1 (5 bases). The CDR3 is made up of 14 amino acids. The germline CDR1 and CDR2 sequences are SNHLY and FYNNEI. V was pared by 7 bases and J by 0 bases, with 10 bases between. The CDR3 nucleotides are TGTGCCAGCATGACAGCGAGCTCTGGAAACACCATATATTTT. Translating gives CASMTASSGNTIYF.

The rearrangement joins TRBV7-3 to TRBJ2-1; the match to TRBD2 covers 9 bases. This CDR3 has 16 residues. Trimming took 5 bases from V and 7 from J; bases not matched to a gene: 12. Germline V lookup: CDR1 SGHTA, CDR2 FQGTGA. The CDR3 loop reads CASSPQASSGMNEQFF. CDR3 in DNA: TGTGCCAGCAGCCCCCAGGCGTCTAGCGGGATGAATGAGCAGTTCTTC. Variable domain in full (rest from reference TRBV7-3 and TRBJ2-1): GAGVSQTPSNKVTEKGKYVELRCDPISGHTALYWYRQSLGQGPEFLIYFQGTGAADDSGLPNDRFFAVRPEGSVSTLKIQRTERGDSAVYLCASSPQASSGMNEQFFGPGTRLTVL.

In its sample, this clone was seen a few times. Likely a read error: the CDR3 ends without its conserved phenylalanine or tryptophan. The V call is TRBV2, the J call TRBJ1-5; no definite D call. The V gene lost 1 base and the J gene lost 0 bases, with 7 bases spanning the gap. CDR3 length equals 15 residues. Germline CDR1 reads SNHLY; CDR2 reads FYNNEI. CDR3 sequence reads: CASSEGIYSNQPQHV. In DNA, the CDR3 is TGTGCCAGCAGTGAAGGCATATATAGCAATCAGCCCCAGCATGTT.

The V gene is TRBV9, the J gene TRBJ1-1; D is uncertain. CDR1 and CDR2 from the germline V gene are SGDLS and YYNGEE. V was trimmed by 2 bases and J by 7 bases, leaving 15 bases between them. This CDR3 is built from 14 residues. The CDR3 coding sequence is TGTGCCAGCAGCGTCCTTCCGGGATCGGGTGAAGCTTTCTTT. It yields the protein CASSVLPGSGEAFF.